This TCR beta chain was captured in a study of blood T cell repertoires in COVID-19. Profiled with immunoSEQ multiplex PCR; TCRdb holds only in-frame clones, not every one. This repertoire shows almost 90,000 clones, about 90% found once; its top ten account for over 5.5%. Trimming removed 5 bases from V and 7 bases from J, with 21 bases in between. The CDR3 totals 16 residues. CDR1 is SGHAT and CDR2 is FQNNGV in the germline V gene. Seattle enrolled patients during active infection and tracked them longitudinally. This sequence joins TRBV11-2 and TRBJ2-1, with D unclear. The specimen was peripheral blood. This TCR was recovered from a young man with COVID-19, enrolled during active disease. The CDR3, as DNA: TGTGCCAGCAGCCCGACACGGCCATCCCTATTGAATGAGCAGTTCTTC. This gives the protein CASSPTRPSLLNEQFF.